This T cell receptor beta chain was sequenced for a study of T cell responses to AZD1222 COVID-19 vaccine. Study background: The study pooled second doses at about 4 or about 12 weeks. Study-level findings and limits: Spike-wide coverage was observed for vaccine-associated CD4 TCRs, with dominant responses at 160-218 and 743-854. Only 5 or 6 individuals given AZD1222 were seropositive at baseline. Clonal diversity was possibly underestimated, and white British individuals and females predominated among donors.

For this clone: The antigen remains undetermined.

Profiled with immunoSEQ multiplex PCR; TCRdb holds only in-frame clones, not every one. The sample has some 100,000 clones, roughly 90% seen once. V lost 4 bases and J 0 bases, leaving 9 bases between the germline ends. The germline gives CDR1 SGHDN, CDR2 FVKESK. CDR3 size: 14 residues. The sequence came from an adult in good health. This specimen consisted of peripheral blood, obtained on day 0 of AZD1222 vaccination. The chain employs TRBV14 and TRBJ1-1, with D possibly matching TRBD1 (6 bases). Here the CDR3 DNA reads TGTGCCAGCAGCCGGGGGCTATTGAACACTGAAGCTTTCTTT. Translating gives CASSRGLLNTEAFF.